Shown below are 15 T cell receptor beta chains from a single sample sequenced in a study of shared clonotypes between healthy human individuals. Cells designated naive CD8 were CD45RO-negative and were positively selected for CCR7, with terminally differentiated effector memory CD45RA+ cells excluded. Some clones are missing from TCRdb's copy, which holds only in-frame ones; the method was immunoSEQ multiplex PCR. The table lists 2 million to 2.5 million clones, just over 90% of them singletons. Sequences were obtained from naive CD8+ T cells from PBMCs. The receptors shown here come from a man younger than 30 in good health. Some clones in this sample may be carry-over from other donors' samples.

J is TRBJ2-7 and V is TRBV27, with D perhaps assigned TRBD1 or TRBD2 (5 bases each). The CDR3 is 14 residues long. Trimming removed 3 bases from V and 2 bases from J, with 11 bases in between. CDR1 is MNHEY and CDR2 is SMNVEV in the germline V gene (reference sequence). The CDR3: CASSLGDVAYEQYF. In nucleotides, the CDR3 is TGTGCCAGCAGTTTGGGGGATGTCGCCTACGAGCAGTACTTC.

The chain uses TRBV7-9 and TRBJ2-3; 12 nucleotides agree with TRBD2. J gave up 2 bases and V 5 bases, and 5 bases lay outside the gene matches. CDR3 length equals 16 residues. Germline V gene data show CDR1 as SEHNR and CDR2 as FQNEAQ (reference sequence). CDR3 sequence reads: CASSERLAGDTDTQYF. DNA of the CDR3: TGTGCCAGCAGCGAACGACTAGCGGGGGACACAGATACGCAGTATTTT.

The J gene is TRBJ1-4, the V gene TRBV5-4, with D possibly matching TRBD1 (5 bases). The length of the CDR3 is 13 residues. Germline V CDR1 and CDR2: SGHNT, YYREEE (reference sequence). With 4 bases removed from V and 8 bases from J, the gap between germline ends came to 12 bases. Written as DNA, the CDR3 is TGTGCCAGCAGCCCCTCTGGGGCGGAAAAACTGTTTTTT. Protein: CASSPSGAEKLFF.

V and J are TRBV27 and TRBJ2-7; the D gene is possibly TRBD1 (6 bases). The CDR3 spans 14 residues. In germline, CDR1 is MNHEY, CDR2 SMNVEV (reference sequence). V lost 5 bases, J lost 6 bases, and 17 bases lay in between. The CDR3: CASSPLQGIGEQYF. CDR3 sequence (DNA): TGTGCCAGCAGTCCCCTACAGGGTATTGGCGAGCAGTACTTC.

This rearrangement joins TRBV27 to TRBJ2-2, with D unresolved. With 1 base removed from V and 8 bases from J, the gap between germline ends came to 14 bases. The CDR3 has 15 amino acids. Germline CDR1 is MNHEY and CDR2 is SMNVEV (reference sequence). CDR3 bases: TGTGCCAGCAGTTTATTAATGAGGAGCTCAGGGGAGCTGTTTTTT. It is translated as CASSLLMRSSGELFF.

This chain connects TRBV6-1 to TRBJ2-7, with D unresolved. The germline gives CDR1 MNHNS, CDR2 SASEGT. Deletions cut 5 bases from V and 7 bases from J, with 9 bases between. CDR3 length equals 11 residues. CDR3 sequence (DNA): TGTGCCAGCAGTAATTGGGGTGAGCAGTACTTC. Amino acid sequence: CASSNWGEQYF.

The rearrangement joins TRBV7-6 to TRBJ1-1; possibly TRBD1 for D (5 bases). Germline V gene lookup returns CDR1 SGHVS and CDR2 FNYEAQ. This CDR3 is 14 amino acids long. V was shortened by 4 bases and J by 6 bases, with 15 bases between the two germline ends. The CDR3 reads CASSSTNSGPEAFF. In DNA form, the CDR3 reads TGTGCCAGCAGCTCAACTAACTCGGGGCCTGAAGCTTTCTTT.

This chain links TRBV14 with TRBJ2-7, with 9 bases identical to TRBD1. Trimming at V came to 5 bases and at J to 0 bases, leaving 8 bases not matched to a gene. CDR3 length: 16 residues. Looked up from germline, CDR1 is SGHDN and CDR2 is FVKESK. CDR3 nucleotide sequence: TGTGCCAGCAGCACCGTCGGGACAGGGTCCTCCTACGAGCAGTACTTC. Translating it yields CASSTVGTGSSYEQYF.

The chain is built from TRBV4-3 and TRBJ2-7; no firm D call. The V gene lost 1 base and the J gene lost 3 bases, with 13 bases spanning the gap. CDR1 LGHNA and CDR2 YSLEER come from the germline V gene. The CDR3 has 15 residues. CDR3 DNA: TGCGCCAGCAGCCAAGGATGGGCCCCCTACTACGAGCAGTACTTC. It encodes CASSQGWAPYYEQYF.

This chain links TRBV7-8 with TRBJ2-5, with 10 bases lining up with TRBD2. CDR1 is SGHVS, CDR2 FQNEAQ, per germline. There are 18 residues in the CDR3. After removal of 4 bases from V and 2 bases from J, the junction contained 13 bases not matched to a gene. This chain's CDR3 is CASSSVPPSGSGQETQYF. CDR3 in DNA: TGTGCCAGCAGCTCAGTCCCACCTAGCGGGAGTGGGCAAGAGACCCAGTACTTC.

V and J are TRBV30 and TRBJ2-7, with no clear D. Germline lookup yields CDR1 GTSNPN and CDR2 SVGIG (reference sequence). CDR3 length equals 15 residues. The V gene lost 0 bases and the J gene lost 2 bases, with 14 bases spanning the gap. CDR3 residues: CAWSVPWRLPYEQYF. The CDR3 nucleotides read TGTGCCTGGAGTGTTCCGTGGCGGCTACCCTACGAGCAGTACTTC.

The chain employs TRBV27 and TRBJ2-1; no clear D. Germline V gene sequence: CDR1 MNHEY, CDR2 SMNVEV (reference sequence). The CDR3 is made up of 13 amino acids. Trimming cost V 3 bases and J 5 bases, with 8 bases left between them. CDR3 in amino acids: CASSFSNNNEQFF. The CDR3 DNA reads TGTGCCAGCAGTTTTTCCAACAACAATGAGCAGTTCTTC.

Of note for this clone: The same CDR3 arises from other DNA sequences in this sample as well. The rearrangement uses TRBV4-3 and TRBJ2-7, with D perhaps matching TRBD1 or TRBD2 (5 bases each). The germline gives CDR1 LGHNA, CDR2 YSLEER. CDR3 length: 17 amino acids. Between the trimmed V and J ends, which lost 0 bases and 4 bases, there was a span of 19 bases. The CDR3 DNA is TGCGCCAGCAGCCAAGATAGGGGAGTCAGGAGCCGGTACGAGCAGTACTTC. Translated: CASSQDRGVRSRYEQYF.

The chain has TRBV11-2 and TRBJ2-7; D gene unclear. Trimming removed 6 bases at V and 5 bases at J, with 8 bases between. The CDR3 covers 11 residues. The germline CDR1 and CDR2 sequences are SGHAT and FQNNGV. The CDR3 DNA reads as TGTGCCAGCAGTTTCAGCGACGAGCAGTACTTC. As protein: CASSFSDEQYF.

The rearrangement uses TRBV18 and TRBJ2-3, with D perhaps TRBD1 (5 bases). Germline loops: CDR1 KGHSH, CDR2 LQKENI. The V end was cut by 2 bases, the J end by 1 base, with 10 bases between. The CDR3 has 15 amino acids. CDR3 DNA sequence: TGTGCCAGCTCACCATGGGGCACGGGCACAGATACGCAGTATTTT. Translated: CASSPWGTGTDTQYF.